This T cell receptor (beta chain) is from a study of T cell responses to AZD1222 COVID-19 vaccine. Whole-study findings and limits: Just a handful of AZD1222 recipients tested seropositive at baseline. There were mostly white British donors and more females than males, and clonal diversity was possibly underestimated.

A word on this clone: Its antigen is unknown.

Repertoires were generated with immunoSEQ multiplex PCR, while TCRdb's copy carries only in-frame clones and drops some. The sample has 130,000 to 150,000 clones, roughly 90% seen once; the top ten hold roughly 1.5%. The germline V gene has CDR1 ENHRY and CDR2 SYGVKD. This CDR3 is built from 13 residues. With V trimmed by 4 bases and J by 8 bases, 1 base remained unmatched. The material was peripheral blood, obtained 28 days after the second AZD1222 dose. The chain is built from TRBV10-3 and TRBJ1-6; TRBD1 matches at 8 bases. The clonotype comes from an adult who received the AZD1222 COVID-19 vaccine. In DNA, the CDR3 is TGTGCCATCAGTGCAGGGGGCGATTCACCCCTCCACTTT. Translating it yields CAISAGGDSPLHF.